A single TCR beta chain is shown here with its context. This clonotype appeared many times. This receptor's antigen is unknown. No per-base quality is available; no much larger clone lies one base away. Taken from the germline V gene (reference sequence), the CDR1 and CDR2 loops are LGHDT and YNNKEL. From its cysteine to its phenylalanine, the CDR3 spans 15 amino acids. The retained sequence is limited to the CDR3, 45 bases, with the frame set at the first base. V ends up 3 bases short and J 7 bases short, with an unmatched junction base count of 10. The hyperthyroidism patients were between 18 and 65 years old and newly diagnosed, with a disease duration of less than 2 months. Any patient with an uncontrolled infection, another autoimmune disease, pregnancy or lactation was excluded. Diagnoses were established on the basis of clinical symptoms, serum thyroxine and TRAb, thyroid ultrasound, and orbital computed tomography. Blood from progressor patients was drawn when they were first diagnosed with hyperthyroidism, before any ophthalmopathy symptoms appeared. PBMCs were isolated from about 9.1 ml of fresh peripheral blood by Ficoll-Paque density gradient centrifugation. Patients classed as progressors first received a Graves' hyperthyroidism diagnosis and then went on to develop ophthalmopathy during follow-up. Total RNA was extracted using Trizol reagent, and RNA quality was assessed on an Agilent 2100 Bioanalyzer.

The TCR beta CDR3 regions were amplified from the RNA transcripts. The TCR CDR3 was subjected to a first round of RT-PCR using the HTBI primer set and the Qiagen OneStep RT-PCR kit. A second multiplex PCR round built the libraries, followed by size selection and purification. Sequencing of the libraries was done on an Illumina HiSeq2000 using paired-end 100 bp reads. In the authors' own workflow: SOAPnuke was used to process the raw data, throwing out any read that contained adapters or uncalled bases, had a mean Phred below 15, or lacked an exact constant-primer or identifier match. High-quality paired reads were merged using COPE v1.2.5, and each unique nucleotide sequence was defined as a clonotype. Clonotypes were aligned to IMGT TRBV, TRBD and TRBJ reference segments using MiTCR v1.1. Only V-J combinations with frequency above 0.0001, covering approximately 99% of repertoires, were analysed. A TCS score was defined as the ratio of F50 (clonal expansion) to E x V (chaos), with BLOSUM62-based TCRdist applied between CDR3 peptides within each V-J. Welch's t-statistics and random forest reduced roughly 540 V-J features to 13, which were used in a naive Bayes classifier (R e1071). The public reads were reanalyzed by TCRdb: fastp trimming at Q25, MiXCR alignment, in-frame beta chains only. When rows share a CDR3 protein, they turn into one entry using the most common DNA and genes. The V and J calls and clone size come from TCRdb's table, not from the authors' own analysis. Here the sample has approximately 720,000 distinct CDR3 sequences; 18% occur a single time. In total, the top ten clones hold about a sixth of the sample.

The data were obtained in a study of T cells in Graves' hyperthyroidism and ophthalmopathy (dated by TCRdb to the late 2010s). Context from the whole study: Peripheral blood was sampled at the time of initial diagnosis, prior to any treatment. A discovery cohort of about a hundred patients, 43 with Graves' ophthalmopathy and about 58 with stable Graves' hyperthyroidism, was used to find distinguishing TCR V-J signatures. Prospective prediction of ophthalmopathy was tested in an independent validation cohort of about 19 hyperthyroidism patients and approximately 17 patients who later progressed to ophthalmopathy. For training and testing, the 95 to 100 patients in the discovery cohort were randomly divided in a 7:3 ratio. Thyroid tissue and blood T-cell repertoires from more than five Graves' hyperthyroidism patients were also compared in the study. Following sampling, methimazole starting at 30 mg daily was given to hyperthyroidism patients, and high-dose intravenous methylprednisolone was given to ophthalmopathy patients. TCR Vbeta CDR3 sequencing of 120 to 150 peripheral blood samples (approximately 44 ophthalmopathy, under 80 hyperthyroidism and roughly 17 progressor patients) is reported in the paper.

The full study reports these points: In validation, the model predicted progression to ophthalmopathy with over 60% sensitivity and about 73% specificity, a median of 6.5 months before onset. No statistical method was used to set the sample size in advance, and investigators knew the group allocation. In cross-validation, a model built on a 13 V-J signature told ophthalmopathy apart from stable hyperthyroidism with over 85% sensitivity and 81% to 82% specificity, and in testing the same model reached 80%/75%. Blood samples also contained most of the expanded thyroid clonotypes (frequency above 0.001), which suggests that blood repertoires may reflect thyroid immune responses.

The chain is encoded by TRBV3-1 joined to TRBJ1-2; 8 bases in between match TRBD1. The TCR was taken from a woman in her forties or fifties with Graves' hyperthyroidism that later progressed to Graves' ophthalmopathy. Specimen: blood. The CDR3 region reads CASSQHSGTGVGYTF. The base sequence is TGTGCCAGCAGCCAGCACTCCGGGACAGGAGTTGGCTACACCTTC.